Presented here are 22 T cell receptor beta chains from one specimen sequenced in a study of blood T cell repertoires in COVID-19. The method was immunoSEQ multiplex PCR; TCRdb's version includes in-frame clones alone and lacks a portion of them. Among roughly 79,000 clones, around 80% were seen once, and the ten largest hold just under 6%. The sample comprised peripheral blood. All receptors derive from a man in his sixties with active or convalescent COVID-19.

The chain employs TRBV5-1 and TRBJ2-6; D is uncertain. The germline V gene encodes CDR1 SGHRS and CDR2 YFSETQ. The CDR3 covers 15 residues. Trimming stripped 0 bases from V and 4 bases from J, with 8 bases between. CDR3 amino acids: CASSLVEPGANVLTF. CDR3 bases: TGCGCCAGCAGCTTGGTGGAGCCGGGGGCCAACGTCCTGACTTTC.

The chain links TRBV7-9 to TRBJ1-2; no definite D call. The CDR3 loop spans 14 amino acids. V gave up 2 bases and J gave up 2 bases, with 9 bases separating them. Germline V gene lookup returns CDR1 SEHNR and CDR2 FQNEAQ (reference sequence). The CDR3 nucleotides read TGTGCCAGCAGCTTACGCGCCGCAAACTATGGCTACACCTTC. Its protein product is CASSLRAANYGYTF.

V usage is TRBV6-2 or TRBV6-3 and J usage is TRBJ2-5, with 7 bases identical to TRBD2. Unmatched junction bases numbered 11, after V lost 5 bases and J lost 2 bases. This CDR3 contains 16 residues. The V gene's germline CDR1 is MNHEY and CDR2 SVGEGT. For the CDR3, the DNA is TGTGCCAGCAGTCTTCGGGACGGGAGGAAGCAAGAGACCCAGTACTTC. It yields the protein CASSLRDGRKQETQYF.

This clone was seen a single time. This chain joins TRBV12-3 or TRBV12-4 and TRBJ2-1; D remains unclear. Trimming took 3 bases from V and 11 from J, leaving 11 bases between them. The CDR3 loop spans 12 amino acids. CDR3 sequence (DNA): TGTGCCAGCAGTTTTGTAGCTTACAAGCAGTTCTTC. It translates to CASSFVAYKQFF.

The genes are TRBV6-1 and TRBJ1-1; possibly TRBD1 for D (5 bases). Deletions cut 1 base from V and 4 bases from J, with 10 bases between. The CDR3 runs to 14 residues. The germline gives CDR1 MNHNS, CDR2 SASEGT. CDR3 sequence reads: CASSEGGESTEAFF. The CDR3 DNA is TGTGCCAGCAGTGAAGGGGGCGAGAGCACTGAAGCTTTCTTT.

This sequence joins TRBV11-2 and TRBJ2-2, with 12 bases identical to TRBD2. CDR1 and CDR2 from the germline V gene are SGHAT and FQNNGV. The CDR3 is 15 amino acids. J lost 7 bases, V lost 6 bases, and 6 bases had no gene match. CDR3 bases: TGTGCCAGCAGGACTCTAGCGGGGGGGCTCGGGGAGCTGTTTTTT. Translated: CASRTLAGGLGELFF.

This chain uses TRBV9 with TRBJ2-3; the match to TRBD2 covers 14 bases. Unmatched junction bases numbered 6, after V lost 4 bases and J lost 2 bases. Germline V gene sequence: CDR1 SGDLS, CDR2 YYNGEE. CDR3 size: 17 residues. In DNA form, the CDR3 reads TGTGCCAGCAGCTACCGGACTAGCGGGGGGACCACAGATACGCAGTATTTT. This codes for CASSYRTSGGTTDTQYF.

The genes are TRBV2 and TRBJ1-3, with TRBD1 as a possible D gene (5 bases). Germline V gene data show CDR1 as SNHLY and CDR2 as FYNNEI. Trimming took off 6 bases at V and 1 base at J, with 13 bases between the two ends. CDR3 length: 15 residues. CDR3 DNA: TGTGCCAGCAGCCCCGGGAGGGGATCTGGAAACACCATATATTTT. It is translated as CASSPGRGSGNTIYF.

CDR3 sequence: CASSAAGGPTDTQYF. CDR3 nucleotide sequence: TGTGCCAGCAGCGCCGCGGGGGGACCCACAGATACGCAGTATTTT. The chain combines TRBV5-4 with TRBJ2-3, with 8 positions matching TRBD2. Trimming at V came to 4 bases and at J to 2 bases, leaving 6 bases not matched to a gene. The CDR3 spans 15 residues. Germline CDR1 reads SGHNT; CDR2 reads YYREEE (reference sequence).

The chain recombines TRBV2 with TRBJ2-5; TRBD2 matches 10 bases. V shed 7 bases and J 0 bases; nucleotides not matched to a gene: 5. Per the germline V gene, CDR1 is SNHLY and CDR2 is FYNNEI. The CDR3 covers 15 residues. The CDR3 sequence: CASNGLAAYQETQYF. CDR3 DNA: TGTGCCAGCAATGGACTAGCGGCGTACCAAGAGACCCAGTACTTC.

This chain uses TRBV9 with TRBJ2-2, with 9 bases identical to TRBD1. Germline assignment: CDR1 SGDLS and CDR2 YYNGEE. With 0 bases clipped from V and 6 bases from J, the junction kept 6 bases outside the gene matches. This CDR3 comprises 16 residues. CDR3 nucleotide sequence: TGTGCCAGCAGCGTAGGAGGGACAGGGATGCCCGGGGAGCTGTTTTTT. It encodes CASSVGGTGMPGELFF.

The chain is built from TRBV9 and TRBJ2-3; 8 nucleotides match TRBD2. The germline gives CDR1 SGDLS, CDR2 YYNGEE. V shed 0 bases, J shed 1 base, and the junction held 4 bases outside the gene matches. The CDR3 totals 16 residues. In nucleotides, the CDR3 is TGTGCCAGCAGCGTAGCCCCAGCGGGGGGCACAGATACGCAGTATTTT. Translated: CASSVAPAGGTDTQYF.

V and J are TRBV27 and TRBJ1-2, with D possibly being TRBD1 (6 bases). Trimming removed 4 bases from V and 6 bases from J, with 15 bases in between. The CDR3 extends over 14 amino acids. Germline CDR1 is MNHEY and CDR2 is SMNVEV (reference sequence). The CDR3 here is CASSYGQGKNGYTF. Written as DNA, the CDR3 is TGTGCCAGCAGTTATGGTCAGGGGAAAAATGGCTACACCTTC.

The CDR3 is CASSESGGDRRGYTF. In DNA form, the CDR3 reads TGTGCCAGCAGTGAGAGCGGGGGAGACAGGAGGGGCTACACCTTC. V and J are TRBV6-4 and TRBJ1-2; possibly TRBD1 for D (6 bases). V shed 3 bases and J shed 8 bases, with 19 bases lying between them. CDR1 and CDR2 (germline): MRHNA, SNTAGT. This CDR3 comprises 15 residues.

J is TRBJ1-5 and V is TRBV9; 10 nucleotides match TRBD1. Looked up from germline, CDR1 is SGDLS and CDR2 is YYNGEE. This CDR3 has 17 amino acids. V gave up 4 bases and J gave up 4 bases; unmatched junction bases: 11. The CDR3 spells CASSLLQGTGVNQPQHF. CDR3 nucleotide sequence: TGTGCCAGCAGCCTCCTTCAGGGGACAGGGGTTAATCAGCCCCAGCATTTT.

The CDR3, as DNA: TGTGCCAGCAGCCCGCGGCGGGGGGACGCCTACAATGAGCAGTTCTTC. It codes for CASSPRRGDAYNEQFF. The V call is TRBV7-3, the J call TRBJ2-1, with TRBD2 identical over 8 bases. Unmatched junction bases numbered 8, after V lost 5 bases and J lost 2 bases. CDR3 length: 16 amino acids. Germline assignment: CDR1 SGHTA and CDR2 FQGTGA.

The CDR3 loop is CASSYSGTDSNQPQHF. Here the CDR3 DNA reads TGTGCCAGCAGTTACTCCGGGACAGATAGCAATCAGCCCCAGCATTTT. This chain joins TRBV6-5 and TRBJ1-5; the match to TRBD1 covers 7 bases. Per germline, CDR1 MNHEY and CDR2 SVGAGI. The length of the CDR3 is 16 residues. Trimming cost V 0 bases and J 0 bases; bases outside gene matches: 2.

The V and J genes are TRBV4-1 and TRBJ2-7; 9 bases align to TRBD1. Germline-derived CDR1 and CDR2 are MGHRA and YSYEKL. CDR3 size: 15 residues. V was pared by 4 bases and J by 3 bases, with 7 bases of the junction left unmatched. The CDR3 sequence is CASSPFRDRVYEQYF. CDR3 DNA: TGCGCCAGCAGCCCGTTTCGGGACAGGGTCTACGAGCAGTACTTC.

This clone was recorded only once. V is TRBV27 and J is TRBJ1-2, with D possibly TRBD1 on 5 matching bases. Germline V gene data show CDR1 as MNHEY and CDR2 as SMNVEV (reference sequence). V lost 0 bases and J 4 bases, leaving 15 bases between the germline ends. This CDR3 region has 16 residues. The DNA of the CDR3 is TGTGCCAGCAGTTTATCGTCGGTGGGGCAGGTCTATGGCTACACCTTC. It encodes CASSLSSVGQVYGYTF.

The J gene is TRBJ2-5, the V gene TRBV12-5; possibly TRBD2 for D (5 bases). The CDR3 runs 15 residues. CDR1 LGHNT and CDR2 FRNRAP come from the germline V gene. V was clipped by 7 bases and J by 5 bases, with 20 bases between them. The CDR3 sequence: CASARGPSPLETQYF. The CDR3 region has the DNA TGTGCTAGTGCCCGAGGGCCAAGTCCCCTGGAGACCCAGTACTTC.

The chain uses TRBV5-1 and TRBJ2-5; 9 bases agree with TRBD1. Germline assignment: CDR1 SGHRS and CDR2 YFSETQ. This CDR3 region has 14 residues. J was trimmed by 5 bases and V by 5 bases; bases with no gene match: 7. The CDR3 DNA reads as TGCGCCAGCAGGAAGGGACAGGGCTGGGAGACCCAGTACTTC. Protein: CASRKGQGWETQYF.

V gene TRBV18 combines with J gene TRBJ2-5; D possibly corresponds to TRBD2 (5 bases). The germline V gene has CDR1 KGHSH and CDR2 LQKENI. This CDR3 is 13 amino acids long. Trimming removed 3 bases from V and 5 bases from J, with 10 bases in between. The CDR3 nucleotides are TGTGCCAGCTCACCCCCTAGCTTGGAGACCCAGTACTTC. Its translation is CASSPPSLETQYF.